Each of the 32 T cell receptor beta chains below was sequenced from the same sample in a study of blood T cell repertoires in COVID-19 (dated by TCRdb to 2020 to 2021). Libraries were prepared through the immunoSEQ multiplex PCR assay. Drawn from immuneACCESS, this table holds only the in-frame rearrangements with V and J called that TCRdb kept. Clones are partly lost; checked studies trace under half to an unresolved V gene and leave the rest unexplained. Within this sample are approximately 84,000 clones, with 90% of them counted one time only. Roughly 1.5% of the sample lies in the top ten. The sequenced material came from peripheral blood. These receptors were taken from a human donor with active COVID-19. The donor label of this sample is uncertain.

The J gene is TRBJ1-4, the V gene TRBV2; D is unresolved. Germline values: CDR1 SNHLY, CDR2 FYNNEI. Trimming left V 6 bases short and J 2 bases short, with 13 bases between. The CDR3 consists of 15 residues. The CDR3 bases are TGTGCCAGCAGCGTAGCCCCCCTCACTAATGAAAAACTGTTTTTT. Amino acid sequence: CASSVAPLTNEKLFF. The full variable domain, completed using reference TRBV2 and TRBJ1-4, is EPEVTQTPSHQVTQMGQEVILRCVPISNHLYFYWYRQILGQKVEFLVSFYNNEISEKSEIFDDQFSVERPDGSNFTLKIRSTKLEDSAMYFCASSVAPLTNEKLFFGSGTQLSVL.

The chain joins TRBV7-6 to TRBJ2-7; 8 bases are a match to TRBD2. This CDR3 comprises 19 residues. Looked up from germline, CDR1 is SGHVS and CDR2 is FNYEAQ. The V and J ends lost 5 bases and 1 base, in that order; junction bases with no gene match: 19. This chain's CDR3 is CASSQGTYWLAGGSYEQYF. In nucleotides, the CDR3 is TGTGCCAGCAGCCAAGGTACCTATTGGCTGGCGGGGGGATCCTACGAGCAGTACTTC.

The chain has TRBV2 and TRBJ1-4; TRBD1 might be the D (5 bases). CDR3 length: 16 amino acids. Germline CDR1 reads SNHLY; CDR2 reads FYNNEI. V lost 6 bases to trimming and J lost 7 bases, with 21 bases between them. CDR3 sequence: CASRPHGGGMFEKLFF. CDR3 coding DNA: TGTGCCAGCAGGCCCCACGGGGGGGGTATGTTTGAAAAACTGTTTTTT. The full variable domain, in which reference TRBV2 and TRBJ1-4 provide the parts outside the CDR3, is EPEVTQTPSHQVTQMGQEVILRCVPISNHLYFYWYRQILGQKVEFLVSFYNNEISEKSEIFDDQFSVERPDGSNFTLKIRSTKLEDSAMYFCASRPHGGGMFEKLFFGSGTQLSVL.

This rearrangement joins TRBV2 to TRBJ2-3, with 9 nucleotides matching TRBD1. Germline V gene sequence: CDR1 SNHLY, CDR2 FYNNEI. V trimming: 3 bases; J trimming: 3 bases; junction bases outside the gene matches: 4. The CDR3 runs 15 residues. CDR3 DNA: TGTGCCAGCAGTGAGGGGGACAGGGCAACAGATACGCAGTATTTT. This sequence encodes CASSEGDRATDTQYF.

V is TRBV4-1 and J is TRBJ2-5; no clear D. Trimming shortened V by 4 bases and J by 1 base, and 7 bases separated the two germline ends. Germline V gives CDR1 MGHRA, CDR2 YSYEKL. CDR3 size: 13 residues. The CDR3 coding sequence is TGCGCCAGCAGCCCGCTCGGCCAAGAGACCCAGTACTTC. The encoded protein is CASSPLGQETQYF.

The V call is TRBV5-1, the J call TRBJ2-3; a weak D match, TRBD1 (6 bases). Between the trimmed V and J ends, which lost 4 bases and 5 bases, there was a span of 17 bases. Germline V gene sequence: CDR1 SGHRS, CDR2 YFSETQ. The CDR3 contains 15 residues. The CDR3 nucleotides read TGCGCCAGCAGCCTCTCAGGGGTCGGAATAGATACGCAGTATTTT. It codes for CASSLSGVGIDTQYF.

The rearrangement links TRBV4-3 to TRBJ1-3; TRBD1 matches at 9 bases. This CDR3 is built from 15 residues. Germline V lookup: CDR1 LGHNA, CDR2 YSLEER. V shed 3 bases and J 4 bases; nucleotides not matched to a gene: 4. The CDR3 loop is CASSQAGTGGNTIYF. The CDR3 nucleotides read TGCGCCAGCAGCCAGGCCGGGACAGGGGGAAACACCATATATTTT.

This chain joins TRBV6-2 or TRBV6-3 and TRBJ1-6; 7 nucleotides match TRBD1. CDR3 length: 15 residues. Per germline, CDR1 MNHEY and CDR2 SVGEGT. The V segment lost 5 bases and the J segment 9 bases; nucleotides outside the gene matches: 10. CDR3 nucleotides: TGTGCCAGCAGTCAAAGACAGGGAAAGCGTTCACCCCTCCACTTT. Its protein product is CASSQRQGKRSPLHF.

The chain is built from TRBV7-5 and TRBJ2-1; the tabulated D call, TRBD2, remains unverified against the DNA. TRBV7-5 is recorded as a pseudogene. The CDR3 sequence is 17 residues long. In DNA, the CDR3 is TGTGTCAGAAGCTGGGAAAGACTAGAAAGCTCCTACAATGAGCAGTTCTTC. Its protein product is CVRSWERLESSYNEQFF.

The V gene is TRBV5-4, the J gene TRBJ2-1, with 9 nucleotides matching TRBD1. With 4 bases clipped from V and 4 bases from J, the junction kept 6 bases outside the gene matches. This CDR3 has 15 residues. Germline CDR1 SGHNT, CDR2 YYREEE (reference sequence). DNA for the CDR3: TGTGCCAGCAGCCAGGGACAGGGAAATTACAATGAGCAGTTCTTC. Its translation: CASSQGQGNYNEQFF.

This chain connects TRBV6-1 to TRBJ2-1, with 8 bases fitting TRBD2. From germline, CDR1 is MNHNS and CDR2 SASEGT. The CDR3 loop spans 15 amino acids. Losses at the gene ends were 0 bases for V and 8 bases for J; bases not matched to a gene: 6. CDR3 residues: CASSEARLAFYEQFF. The CDR3 nucleotides read TGTGCCAGCAGTGAAGCGAGACTAGCGTTCTATGAGCAGTTCTTC.

The V call is TRBV9, the J call TRBJ1-6, with 8 nucleotides matching TRBD1. The CDR3 consists of 13 residues. V was pared by 3 bases and J by 15 bases, with 8 bases of the junction left unmatched. The germline V gene encodes CDR1 SGDLS and CDR2 YYNGEE. The CDR3 coding sequence is TGTGCCAGCAGCGCACCCGGGACAGGCGACCTCCACTTT. This encodes CASSAPGTGDLHF.

This clone was seen just once. The V gene is TRBV10-1, the J gene TRBJ1-2, with D perhaps matching TRBD1 (6 bases). The CDR3 length is 14 residues. V was pared by 7 bases and J by 4 bases, with 16 bases between. Germline V gene sequence: CDR1 WNHNN, CDR2 SYGVQD (reference sequence). The CDR3 protein is CASTEDRGFYGYTF. The CDR3 DNA follows: TGCGCCAGCACGGAGGACAGAGGATTCTATGGCTACACCTTC.

The chain combines TRBV27 with TRBJ1-5; 7 nucleotides line up with TRBD1. The germline V gene has CDR1 MNHEY and CDR2 SMNVEV (reference sequence). This CDR3 is built from 15 residues. The V gene end was trimmed by 6 bases and the J gene end by 1 base; junction bases not matched to a gene: 6. The CDR3 protein is CASRSYRGSNQPQHF. The CDR3 coding sequence is TGTGCCAGCAGATCGTACAGGGGCAGCAATCAGCCCCAGCATTTT.

The chain combines TRBV5-6 with TRBJ2-1; 13 nucleotides line up with TRBD2. V was pared by 0 bases and J by 4 bases, with 10 bases of the junction left unmatched. The CDR3 spans 19 residues. CDR1 is SGHDT and CDR2 is YYEEEE in the germline V gene. CDR3 nucleotides: TGTGCCAGCAGCTTGGTCACCCGAAGGACTAGCGGGGGTTACAATGAGCAGTTCTTC. Amino acid sequence: CASSLVTRRTSGGYNEQFF.

The genes are TRBV28 and TRBJ2-3; the D is unclear. V lost 1 base and J lost 3, with 11 bases in between. Per the germline V gene, CDR1 is MDHEN and CDR2 is SYDVKM. The CDR3 spans 15 residues. CDR3 coding DNA: TGTGCCAGCAGTTTATCCCAGGCCGGTACAGATACGCAGTATTTT. Translation: CASSLSQAGTDTQYF.

This clone was found once. Here the CDR3 DNA reads TGTGCCAGCAGCTCCGCGAGGACGGCGGGGTCAAACATTCAGTACTTC. Protein: CASSSARTAGSNIQYF. The chain employs TRBV7-8 and TRBJ2-4, with a weak D call TRBD2 (6 bases). The V and J ends lost 4 bases and 6 bases respectively, with 19 bases between them. Germline V gene lookup returns CDR1 SGHVS and CDR2 FQNEAQ. The CDR3 is 16 amino acids.

The CDR3 region is CASSPWGTSFNEQFF. As DNA, the CDR3 is TGTGCCAGCAGCCCCTGGGGAACTAGCTTCAATGAGCAGTTCTTC. The chain uses TRBV7-2 and TRBJ2-1; D is perhaps TRBD2 (6 bases). Trimming pared 5 bases from V and 6 bases from J, leaving 17 bases between. The CDR3 spans 15 residues. Per the germline V gene, CDR1 is SGHTA and CDR2 is FQGNSA.

J is TRBJ2-2 and V is TRBV19, with 9 bases identical to TRBD1. Germline CDR1 and CDR2: LNHDA and SQIVND (reference sequence). The CDR3 has 15 residues. The V and J ends lost 5 bases and 7 bases, in that order; junction bases with no gene match: 8. The CDR3: CASSSQGALGGELFF. The CDR3 coding sequence is TGTGCCAGTAGTTCACAGGGGGCTTTGGGCGGGGAGCTGTTTTTT.

This clone appeared once. The chain couples TRBV7-9 to TRBJ2-2; D unclear. Germline CDR1 and CDR2: SEHNR and FQNEAQ (reference sequence). Trimming shortened V by 1 base and J by 2 bases, and 11 bases separated the two germline ends. The CDR3 sequence is 16 residues long. CDR3 DNA sequence: TGTGCCAGCAGCTTAGTCGTTGGCAGTAACACCGGGGAGCTGTTTTTT. As protein: CASSLVVGSNTGELFF.

The J gene is TRBJ1-3, the V gene TRBV5-1; D not certain. The ends were cut back, 1 base at V and 7 bases at J, with 9 bases in the middle. The CDR3 runs to 13 residues. Germline loops: CDR1 SGHRS, CDR2 YFSETQ. For the CDR3, the DNA is TGCGCCAGCAGCTTGTGGGGAGGGAACACCATATATTTT. This gives the protein CASSLWGGNTIYF.

This chain uses TRBV4-2 with TRBJ2-5; 13 bases map to TRBD2. The junction had 5 bases not matched to a gene; V was cut back by 2 bases and J by 2 bases. This CDR3 comprises 17 residues. CDR1 and CDR2 (germline): LGHNA, YNFKEQ. The DNA of the CDR3 is TGTGCCAGCAGCCAACCGACTAGCGGGGGGCGGCAAGAGACCCAGTACTTC. It codes for CASSQPTSGGRQETQYF.

The sample holds one count of this clone. V and J are TRBV4-1 and TRBJ2-1, with 7 bases lining up with TRBD2. The CDR3 has 16 amino acids. The V gene's germline CDR1 is MGHRA and CDR2 YSYEKL. V trimming: 3 bases; J trimming: 7 bases; junction bases outside the gene matches: 12. The CDR3 loop reads CASSHPRLGEGNEQFF. CDR3 DNA sequence: TGCGCCAGCAGCCACCCGCGGCTAGGGGAGGGGAATGAGCAGTTCTTC.

This chain connects TRBV7-2 to TRBJ1-3, with D uncertain. The germline V and J ends were trimmed by 1 base and 0 bases, with 7 bases remaining between them. The CDR3 spans 15 residues. Looked up from germline, CDR1 is SGHTA and CDR2 is FQGNSA. This chain's CDR3 is CASSLGGSSGNTIYF. In DNA form, the CDR3 reads TGTGCCAGCAGCTTAGGAGGCAGCTCTGGAAACACCATATATTTT.

The chain is built from TRBV10-1 and TRBJ2-2, with 11 bases fitting TRBD2. V trimming: 0 bases; J trimming: 7 bases; junction bases outside the gene matches: 4. Germline CDR1 WNHNN, CDR2 SYGVQD (reference sequence). The CDR3 contains 16 residues. In DNA, the CDR3 is TGCGCCAGCAGTGAGTCGGCTAGCGGGGGGTTCGGGGAGCTGTTTTTT. It yields the protein CASSESASGGFGELFF.

As regards this clone: Compared with germline, one end of the junction differs, possibly owing to a read error. The V and J genes are TRBV6-5 and TRBJ2-5, with TRBD1 matching over 7 bases. Germline values: CDR1 MNHEY, CDR2 SVGAGI. The CDR3 extends over 13 amino acids. Here the CDR3 DNA reads TGTGCCAGCAGTTACTCTAGGGGGCTGCGTCCCCACTTC. Translation gives CASSYSRGLRPHF.

There are a few counts of this clone. The V call is TRBV6-6, the J call TRBJ1-1; D unresolved. The CDR3 totals 12 residues. V was clipped by 8 bases and J by 1 base, with 8 bases between them. Germline-derived CDR1 and CDR2 are MNHNY and SVGAGI (reference sequence). The chain's CDR3 is CASRVKNTEAFF. Written as DNA, the CDR3 is TGTGCCAGCCGGGTTAAGAACACTGAAGCTTTCTTT.

The V gene is TRBV5-6, the J gene TRBJ1-5, with a possible D match to TRBD1 (6 bases). The V end was cut by 7 bases, the J end by 0 bases, with 20 bases between. The CDR3 loop spans 17 amino acids. Germline V gives CDR1 SGHDT, CDR2 YYEEEE. The CDR3 loop is CASGLFTGTHSNQPQHF. The CDR3 region has the DNA TGTGCCAGCGGGCTATTCACCGGGACACATAGCAATCAGCCCCAGCATTTT.

This clone showed up just once. This rearrangement joins TRBV9 to TRBJ2-1; the D gene is possibly TRBD2 (6 bases). Germline CDR1 is SGDLS and CDR2 is YYNGEE. Trimming left V 4 bases short and J 3 bases short, with 14 bases between. This CDR3 has 15 residues. The CDR3 bases are TGTGCCAGCAGCAGTTTCTCCGGGGGCTACAATGAGCAGTTCTTC. Amino acids: CASSSFSGGYNEQFF.

In this sample, this clone turned up once. The chain carries TRBV6-5 and TRBJ2-5, with TRBD1 as a possible D gene (6 bases). The germline V gene encodes CDR1 MNHEY and CDR2 SVGAGI. The V gene lost 6 bases and the J gene lost 2 bases, with 16 bases spanning the gap. This CDR3 has 15 residues. The DNA of the CDR3 is TGTGCCAGCAGCCGTTATCCAGGGGTACAAGAGACCCAGTACTTC. Residues: CASSRYPGVQETQYF.

The chain uses TRBV20-1 and TRBJ2-7; 7 nucleotides match TRBD2. Germline V gene lookup returns CDR1 DFQATT and CDR2 SNEGSKA (reference sequence). Trimming removed 3 bases from V and 0 bases from J; junction bases left unmatched: 2. The CDR3 has 13 residues. This chain's CDR3 is CSASLAVSYEQYF. In DNA, the CDR3 is TGCAGTGCTAGTCTAGCGGTCTCCTACGAGCAGTACTTC.

The chain combines TRBV6-2 or TRBV6-3 with TRBJ2-5; possibly TRBD2 for D (6 bases). The CDR3 is 15 residues long. CDR1 MNHEY and CDR2 SVGEGT come from the germline V gene. V lost 2 bases and J lost 5, with 15 bases in between. CDR3 region: CASSYGRGTQETQYF. As DNA, the CDR3 is TGTGCCAGCAGTTACGGCCGGGGGACCCAGGAGACCCAGTACTTC.